Below are 10 T cell receptor beta chains sequenced from a single sample in a study of CD8+ T cells in alopecia areata. After isolation, RNA underwent reverse transcription to generate cDNA as the sequencing template. Produced via immunoSEQ multiplex PCR; TCRdb's table is partial and in-frame only. The sample includes 110,000 to 150,000 clones, approximately 90% seen only once; the top ten take over 10%. Treatment noted: oral pan-JAK inhibitor, 5-10 mg twice daily. Material: CD8+ T cells sorted from blood, obtained at week 4, from a patient treated with tofacitinib. The receptors come from a human donor with alopecia areata.

The chain has TRBV13 and TRBJ1-1; D gene ambiguous. V lost 7 bases and J 1 base, leaving 10 bases between the germline ends. Germline-derived CDR1 and CDR2 are PRHDT and FYEKMQ (reference sequence). CDR3 length: 13 residues. CDR3 in amino acids: CASTGPKNTEAFF. The CDR3 coding sequence is TGTGCCAGCACCGGGCCGAAGAACACTGAAGCTTTCTTT.

J is TRBJ2-7 and V is TRBV7-9; a possible D gene is TRBD2 (5 bases). The germline gives CDR1 SEHNR, CDR2 FQNEAQ (reference sequence). CDR3 size: 15 residues. The V gene lost 0 bases and the J gene lost 5 bases, with 14 bases spanning the gap. The CDR3 region is CASSLARAGPHEQYF. The CDR3 coding sequence is TGTGCCAGCAGCTTAGCGCGGGCCGGGCCGCACGAGCAGTACTTC.

This chain joins TRBV30 and TRBJ2-3; 7 bases are shared with TRBD1. The germline V gene has CDR1 GTSNPN and CDR2 SVGIG (reference sequence). V shed 7 bases and J 1 base; nucleotides not matched to a gene: 5. This CDR3 spans 13 amino acids. In nucleotides, the CDR3 is TGTGCCTCGACGACAGGGCGCACAGATACGCAGTATTTT. The encoded protein is CASTTGRTDTQYF.

This clone was seen a handful of times. V and J are TRBV5-1 and TRBJ2-7; D is undetermined. Germline CDR1 is SGHRS and CDR2 is YFSETQ. V lost 2 bases, J lost 3 bases, and 9 bases lay in between. CDR3 length: 13 residues. The CDR3 DNA reads TGCGCCAGCAGCTTCGGGTCGGACTACGAGCAGTACTTC. It encodes CASSFGSDYEQYF.

V is TRBV9 and J is TRBJ1-1, with a tentative D call TRBD1 (5 bases). Trimming left V 3 bases short and J 10 bases short, with 19 bases between. This CDR3 comprises 14 residues. Germline V gene sequence: CDR1 SGDLS, CDR2 YYNGEE. The CDR3 reads CASSATPGTLGAFF. CDR3 in DNA: TGTGCCAGCAGCGCCACTCCAGGGACCTTGGGAGCTTTCTTT.

The gene calls are TRBV20-1 and TRBJ2-7; no reliable D call. V lost 1 base and J lost 7, with 8 bases in between. The CDR3 has 11 amino acids. The V gene's germline CDR1 is DFQATT and CDR2 SNEGSKA (reference sequence). CDR3 bases: TGCAGTGCTAGAGCCCCCTTAGAGCAGTACTTC. This codes for CSARAPLEQYF.

The chain has TRBV29-1 and TRBJ1-2; TRBD1 is a possible D gene (5 bases). Germline CDR1 SQVTM, CDR2 ANQGSEA. V was shortened by 5 bases and J by 3 bases, with 7 bases between the two germline ends. The CDR3 covers 11 residues. DNA of the CDR3: TGCAGCGTTTCACAGGACTATGGCTACACCTTC. This translates into CSVSQDYGYTF.

The chain combines TRBV6-1 with TRBJ2-1; D perhaps matches TRBD1 (6 bases). This CDR3 is built from 13 residues. Trimming removed 3 bases from V and 6 bases from J, with 9 bases in between. The germline V gene encodes CDR1 MNHNS and CDR2 SASEGT. CDR3 residues: CASSERRGNEQFF. CDR3 DNA: TGTGCCAGCAGTGAGCGCAGGGGCAATGAGCAGTTCTTC.

The chain carries TRBV7-9 and TRBJ2-2; maybe TRBD1 (6 bases). CDR3 length: 13 residues. V was trimmed by 5 bases and J by 6 bases, leaving 10 bases between them. Germline V lookup: CDR1 SEHNR, CDR2 FQNEAQ (reference sequence). CDR3 nucleotide sequence: TGTGCCAGCAGCAAGCAGGGGTCCGGGGAGCTGTTTTTT. Residues: CASSKQGSGELFF.

The genes are TRBV9 and TRBJ2-7; 12 nucleotides align to TRBD2. Trimming took 4 bases from V and 3 from J; bases not matched to a gene: 11. Germline values: CDR1 SGDLS, CDR2 YYNGEE. This CDR3 comprises 17 residues. CDR3 amino acids: CASSSSRTSGTIYEQYF. The CDR3 bases are TGTGCCAGCAGCTCTTCGAGGACTAGCGGGACCATCTACGAGCAGTACTTC.